Sequencing of this TCR beta chain was carried out in a study of control samples from healthy donors and cancer patients. This clone was recorded only once. Here immunoSEQ multiplex PCR was the method, and the copy in TCRdb shows in-frame clones only, minus some. The table shows about 140,000 clones, with roughly 94% occurring only once. Losses at the gene ends were 2 bases for V and 5 bases for J; bases not matched to a gene: 5. CDR3 length: 16 residues. CDR1 is ENHRY, CDR2 SYGVKD, per germline. Specimen: blood. This clonotype was sampled from a man aged 35 to 55 in good health. The V and J genes are TRBV10-3 and TRBJ2-7; 14 nucleotides agree with TRBD2. CDR3 protein: CAISEPGTSGSHEQYF. The CDR3 nucleotides are TGTGCCATCAGTGAGCCCGGGACTAGCGGGAGCCACGAGCAGTACTTC.